This T cell receptor (beta chain) was captured in a study of blood T cells in healthy people across ages. Together with a sample-barcoded 5' primer, a J-beta primer mix was included in a second PCR lasting about 6 to 11 cycles. Using its own MiXCR run on the 5' RACE reads, TCRdb lists one record per CDR3 protein. The table lists 1.5 million to 2 million distinct CDR3 sequences, approximately 30% of them singletons. As to this clonotype: Its antigen is unidentified.

Whole-study results and caveats: TCR beta diversity, measured per million T cells, fell in a roughly linear way with age.

From germline, CDR1 is MDHEN and CDR2 SYDVKM. The V gene lost 2 bases and the J gene lost 4 bases, with 8 bases spanning the gap. The CDR3 length is 13 residues. The sequence derives from a woman in her twenties or thirties in good health. V usage is TRBV28 and J usage is TRBJ1-1; D is unresolved. Material for sequencing was blood. The DNA for the CDR3 is TGTGCCAGCAGTTTACCCCGGGGCACTGAAGCTTTCTTT. It specifies CASSLPRGTEAFF.